This T cell receptor gamma chain was captured in a study of gamma delta lymphoproliferative disorders and STAT genes (dated by TCRdb to between 2017 and 2018). Background on the whole study: Gamma-chain libraries were prepared from at least 50 ng of genomic DNA using the LymphoTrack Dx TCRG Assay. Because no corresponding Invivoscribe delta assay was available, delta-chain libraries were prepared according to the standard operating procedure of the EuroClonality-NGS working group. The study profiled TCR gamma and delta CDR3 repertoires by deep sequencing in Tgammadelta lymphoproliferative disease patients and healthy controls, within a larger immunophenotypic and STAT-mutation study. A couple of gamma-chain samples and all delta-chain samples were sequenced twice to confirm results. What the authors observed across the whole study: Control T cells were likely spread across varied maturation stages, whereas leukemic cells were skewed toward terminal effectors, which potentially limits comparisons between patients and controls. Nearly all major gamma and delta clonotypes of patients were found to be public, being shared with at least one healthy donor, and only a couple of gamma clonotypes were found to be private to disease. It was noted by the authors that NGS specificity may be reduced at low frequencies, so confirmation of the public or private nature of leukemic clones is needed. When whole repertoires were clustered, patient gamma repertoires were grouped separately from healthy controls, whereas no separation between groups was observed for delta repertoires.

This clone is deemed large (0.1 to 1%). Its antigen target is currently unknown. No base-level quality is on record; no much larger clone is a single base apart. For both patients and controls, peripheral blood mononuclear cells were isolated, and the genomic DNA from these cells was used for TCR sequencing. As controls, some 23 healthy adult blood donors (median age approximately 60 years; about twelve males and roughly 11 females) were included and were matched to patients for age and sex. Both library methods used multiplex PCR with primers targeting conserved V and J regions of the TCR genes. After purification and pooling, the amplicons were sequenced on an Illumina MiSeq platform. For the original study's pipeline: V(D)J alignment, clonotype assembly and translation were done with MiXCR, while functionality assessment and CDR3 repertoire analyses were done with VDJtools. The IMGT definition of CDR3 was applied, and only productive sequences using functional genes were analyzed, with ORF genes and pseudogenes left out. A custom Python script was used to search all patients and controls for identical amino acid CDR3s of major clonotypes (frequency >=5%). A one-sided non-parametric Wilcoxon test was used to compare clonotype frequencies between patients and controls. TCRdb called clones from the public reads with CATT, and repeated DNA sequences were later combined into one row. In this record, the V and J calls reflect TCRdb's handling and not the investigators' own analysis. The sample profile shows several hundred gamma-chain clones; 25% to 30% of them were found once. 35% to 50% of the sample is held by the ten biggest clonotypes.

Sequences VENAVY (CDR1) and YDSYNSRV (CDR2) are obtained from the germline V gene. Reading from cysteine to phenylalanine, the CDR3 counts 13 amino acids. Solely the CDR3 DNA is kept, with 39 bases framed from the first base. Trimming takes 5 bases off V and 8 bases off J; junction bases not matched to a gene: 12. The source is a human donor in good health. This chain is built from TRGV8 and TRGJ1 or TRGJ2. The J gene was missing in TCRdb and was found by matching the end of the DNA to germline. Sequencing was performed on blood. This receptor has the CDR3 CATWARHFDKKLF. The DNA reads TGTGCCACCTGGGCCCGACATTTTGATAAGAAACTCTTT.